The source of this T cell receptor beta chain is a study of blood T cell repertoires in COVID-19. On the study more broadly: COVID-19 samples from acute and convalescent phases originated in the United States, Italy and Spain.

Trimming stripped 3 bases from V and 2 bases from J, with 9 bases between. Germline V CDR1 and CDR2: LGHNT, FRNRAP. The CDR3 has 14 residues. As originally analysed: Estimated nucleated cell counts came from reference gene primer amplification. Repertoires were generated with immunoSEQ multiplex PCR, while TCRdb's copy carries only in-frame clones and drops some. V, J and clone size derive from that table, while D and trimming were established from the DNA sequence. Of some 180,000 clones listed, about 84% were seen once; the top ten hold approximately 7.3%. The sequence was obtained from a human donor in a cohort sampled during active COVID-19. The rearrangement joins TRBV12-5 to TRBJ2-3; possibly TRBD1 for D (6 bases). The sample was peripheral blood. The CDR3 here is CASGFTGITDTQYF. For the CDR3, the DNA is TGTGCTAGTGGTTTTACAGGGATCACAGATACGCAGTATTTT.